This T cell receptor beta chain was observed in a study of response to subunit inactivated influenza vaccine. V was trimmed by 5 bases and J by 4 bases, leaving 15 bases between them. There are 14 residues in the CDR3. Germline V CDR1 and CDR2: SGHTA, FQGNSA. TCRdb fed the RT-PCR reads into MiXCR, producing one record per CDR3 protein. The profile covers about 540,000 distinct CDR3 sequences, with roughly 23% appearing a single time and under 3.5% taken by the ten largest. Another study also made use of these data, one on T cells expressing NK-cell markers. That report notes: UMIs accompanied the 5'RACE template switching by which TCR beta cDNA was made. The study drew TCR beta repertoires from sorted CD3+CD56+NKG2C+, CD3+CD56+NKG2C- and CD3+CD56-NKG2C+ T cells. Most of the eight sequenced donors were HCMV-seropositive; one was seronegative. An anti-gamma-delta TCR antibody confined sorting to alpha-beta TCR T cells across several of the experiments. A handful of donors likewise had their CD3+CD56-NKG2C+ fraction led by these clonotypes.

Sample: CD4+ T cells sorted from PBMCs, taken 12 days after vaccination. The TCR was taken from a middle-aged man who received an inactivated influenza vaccine. The rearrangement joins TRBV7-2 to TRBJ2-7, with D possibly TRBD2 on 5 matching bases. The CDR3 spells CASSPGRVGYEQYF. The CDR3 DNA follows: TGTGCCAGCAGCCCTGGGCGGGTGGGGTACGAGCAGTACTTC. The entire variable domain, with the rest obtained from reference TRBV7-2 and TRBJ2-7, is as follows: GAGVSQSPSNKVTEKGKDVELRCDPISGHTALYWYRQSLGQGLEFLIYFQGNSAPDKSGLPSDRFSAERTGGSVSTLTIQRTQQEDSAVYLCASSPGRVGYEQYFGPGTRLTVT.